This T cell receptor (beta chain) was recorded in a study of T cell responses to AZD1222 COVID-19 vaccine. General study findings and limits: Clonal diversity may have been underestimated in mostly white British donors.

The table lists this clone with a count of one. Its target is unknown. Only in-frame clones appear in the TCRdb table, and some are missing; sequencing was by immunoSEQ multiplex PCR. The sample lists 65,000 to 70,000 clones, 60% to 85% seen once, with around an eighth in the top ten. This sample comprised peripheral blood, obtained on day 0 of AZD1222 vaccination. The TCR comes from an adult in good health.

In DNA form, the CDR3 reads TGTGCCAGCAGCCCAGTAAACCTTTTCGAGCAGTACTTC. Translated, it gives CASSPVNLFEQYF. The chain links TRBV7-9 to TRBJ2-7, with D unclear. CDR3 length: 13 amino acids. V lost 5 bases and J lost 6, with 14 bases in between. Germline CDR1 SEHNR, CDR2 FQNEAQ (reference sequence).